The text below deals with one TCR beta chain. The antigen is undetermined. These data come from a study of shared clonotypes between healthy human individuals. Study information: Aged between 18 and 49, the donors were a couple of women and a few men.

Trimming cost V 6 bases and J 7 bases, with 12 bases left between them. Germline loops: CDR1 MNHEY, CDR2 SMNVEV (reference sequence). This CDR3 comprises 12 residues. Sorted-subset replicate PCR reactions contained about 200 ng DNA, corresponding to 29,000 or so T cell genomes. Data came from immunoSEQ multiplex PCR; TCRdb stores just in-frame clones and leaves some out. The sample holds roughly 1.5 million clones, 95% to 99% seen once. Findings and caveats of the study: Generation probabilities of non-shared clonotypes were lower (relative to those shared by all four donors). Clonotype sharing among donors was thought likely to change with sequencing depth.

Sequenced sample: naive CD4+ T cells sorted from blood. Subset noted: CD45RA+ positively selected. This clonotype was sampled from a man aged 25-45 years in good health. The gene calls are TRBV27 and TRBJ2-5, with D possibly being TRBD1 or TRBD2 (5 bases each). The CDR3 protein is CASSLGPLTQYF. Written as DNA, the CDR3 is TGTGCCAGCAGCCTGGGACCGTTGACCCAGTACTTC.